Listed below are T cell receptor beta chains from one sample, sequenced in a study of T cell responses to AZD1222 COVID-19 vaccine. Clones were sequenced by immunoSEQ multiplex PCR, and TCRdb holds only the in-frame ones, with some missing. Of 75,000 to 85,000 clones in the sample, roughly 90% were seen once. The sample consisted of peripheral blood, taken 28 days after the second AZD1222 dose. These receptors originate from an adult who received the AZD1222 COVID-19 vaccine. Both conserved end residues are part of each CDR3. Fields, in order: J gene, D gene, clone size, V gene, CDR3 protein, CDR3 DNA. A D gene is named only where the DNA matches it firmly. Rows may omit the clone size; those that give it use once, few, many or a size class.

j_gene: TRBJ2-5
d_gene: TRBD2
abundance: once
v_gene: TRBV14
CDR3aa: CASSPYGGGLLETQYF
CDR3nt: TGTGCCAGCAGCCCCTACGGGGGGGGTCTGTTAGAGACCCAGTACTTC

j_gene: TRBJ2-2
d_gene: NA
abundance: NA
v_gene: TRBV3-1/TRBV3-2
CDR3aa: CASSQDNRASNTGELFF
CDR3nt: TGTGCCAGCAGCCAAGATAATAGGGCCTCGAACACCGGGGAGCTGTTTTTT

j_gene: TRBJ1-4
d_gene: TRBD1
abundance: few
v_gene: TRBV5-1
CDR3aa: CASSPPDRAQLFF
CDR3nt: TGCGCCAGCAGCCCACCCGACAGGGCGCAACTGTTTTTT

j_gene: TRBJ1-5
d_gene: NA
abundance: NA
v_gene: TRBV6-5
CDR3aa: CASSPTNYRIQPQHF
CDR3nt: TGTGCCAGCAGTCCAACCAACTACAGGATTCAGCCCCAGCATTTT

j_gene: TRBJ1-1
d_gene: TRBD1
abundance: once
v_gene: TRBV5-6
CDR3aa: CASSTGQGMNTEAFF
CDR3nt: TGTGCCAGCAGCACGGGACAGGGTATGAACACTGAAGCTTTCTTT

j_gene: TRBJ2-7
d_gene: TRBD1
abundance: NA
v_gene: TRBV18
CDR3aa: CASSTGQGIAYEQYF
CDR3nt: TGTGCCAGCTCAACGGGACAGGGGATCGCCTACGAGCAGTACTTC

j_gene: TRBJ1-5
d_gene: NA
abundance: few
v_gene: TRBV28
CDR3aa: CASIQGNQPQHF
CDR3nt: TGTGCCAGTATACAGGGAAATCAGCCCCAGCATTTT

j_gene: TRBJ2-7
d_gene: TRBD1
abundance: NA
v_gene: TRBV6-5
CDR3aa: CASRSGQGNYEQYF
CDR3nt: TGTGCCAGCAGATCAGGACAGGGGAACTACGAGCAGTACTTC

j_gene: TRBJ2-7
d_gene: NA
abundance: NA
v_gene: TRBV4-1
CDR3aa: CASRQVGSYEQYF
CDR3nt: TGCGCCAGCAGGCAGGTTGGCTCCTACGAGCAGTACTTC

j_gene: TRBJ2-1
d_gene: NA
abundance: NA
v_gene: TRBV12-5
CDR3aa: CASGLVEGEQFF
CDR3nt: TGTGCTAGTGGTTTGGTCGAGGGTGAGCAGTTCTTC

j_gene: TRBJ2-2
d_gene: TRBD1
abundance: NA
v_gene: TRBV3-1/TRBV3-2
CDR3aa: CASSQGQGISGELFF
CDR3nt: TGTGCCAGCAGCCAAGGACAGGGGATCTCCGGGGAGCTGTTTTTT

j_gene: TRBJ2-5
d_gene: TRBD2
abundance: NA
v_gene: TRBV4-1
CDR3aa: CASSQRRVAGGLGQETQYF
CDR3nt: TGCGCCAGCAGCCAAAGGAGAGTAGCGGGGGGCCTGGGGCAAGAGACCCAGTACTTC

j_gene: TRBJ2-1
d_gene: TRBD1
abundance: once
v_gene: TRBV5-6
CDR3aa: CASSLTGGNEQFF
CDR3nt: TGTGCCAGCAGCCTAACAGGGGGCAATGAGCAGTTCTTC

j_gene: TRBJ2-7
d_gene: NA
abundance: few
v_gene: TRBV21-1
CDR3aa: CASSKGAEQYF
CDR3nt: TGTGCCAGCAGCAAAGGGGCCGAGCAGTACTTC

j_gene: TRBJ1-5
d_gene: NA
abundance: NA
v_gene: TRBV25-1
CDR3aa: CASSDPLEGEPQHF
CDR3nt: TGTGCCAGCAGTGATCCACTCGAGGGGGAGCCCCAGCATTTT

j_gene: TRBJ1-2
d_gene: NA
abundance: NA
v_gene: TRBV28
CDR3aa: CASLPAGSGTSNYGYTF
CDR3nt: TGTGCCAGCCTCCCCGCAGGCTCGGGTACCTCCAACTATGGCTACACCTTC

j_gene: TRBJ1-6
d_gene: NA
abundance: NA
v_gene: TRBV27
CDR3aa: CASSFAQGNSPLHF
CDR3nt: TGTGCCAGCAGTTTTGCACAGGGCAATTCACCCCTCCACTTT

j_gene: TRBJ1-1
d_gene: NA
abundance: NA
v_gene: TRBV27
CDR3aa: CASSLNRATYMNTEAFF
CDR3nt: TGTGCCAGCAGTTTAAACAGGGCAACTTACATGAACACTGAAGCTTTCTTT

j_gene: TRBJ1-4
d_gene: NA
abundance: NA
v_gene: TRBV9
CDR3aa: CASSVAGGEAGEKLFF
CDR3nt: TGTGCCAGCAGCGTAGCCGGGGGAGAAGCAGGTGAAAAACTGTTTTTT

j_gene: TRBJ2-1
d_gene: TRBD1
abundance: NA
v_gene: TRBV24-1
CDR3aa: CATSDLGQGGNEQFF
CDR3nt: TGTGCCACCAGTGATCTGGGACAGGGGGGCAATGAGCAGTTCTTC

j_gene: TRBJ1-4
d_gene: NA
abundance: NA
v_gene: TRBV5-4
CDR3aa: CASSFRDTEKLFF
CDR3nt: TGTGCCAGCAGCTTTCGGGACACGGAAAAACTGTTTTTT

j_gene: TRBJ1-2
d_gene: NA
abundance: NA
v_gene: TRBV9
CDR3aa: CASSVGQSYGYTF
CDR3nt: TGTGCCAGCAGCGTAGGTCAGTCCTATGGCTACACCTTC

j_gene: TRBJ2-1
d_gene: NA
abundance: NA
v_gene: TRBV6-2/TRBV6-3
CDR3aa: CASSSTEGQFF
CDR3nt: TGTGCCAGCAGTTCAACCGAGGGGCAGTTCTTC

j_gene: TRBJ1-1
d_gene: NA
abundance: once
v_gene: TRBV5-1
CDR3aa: CASSLEGTPNTEAFF
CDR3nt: TGCGCCAGCAGCTTGGAGGGGACCCCGAACACTGAAGCTTTCTTT

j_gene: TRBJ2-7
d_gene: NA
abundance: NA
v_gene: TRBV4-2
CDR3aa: CASSQDWQGREQYF
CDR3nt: TGTGCCAGCAGCCAAGATTGGCAGGGGCGCGAGCAGTACTTC

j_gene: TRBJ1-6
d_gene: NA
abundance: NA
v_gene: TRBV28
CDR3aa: CASSFIRGSYNSPLHF
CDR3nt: TGTGCCAGCAGTTTTATCAGGGGATCCTATAATTCACCCCTCCACTTT

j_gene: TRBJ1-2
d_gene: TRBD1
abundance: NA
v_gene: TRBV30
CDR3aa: CASRQGLIYGYTF
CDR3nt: TGTGCCTCCAGACAGGGCCTCATCTATGGCTACACCTTC

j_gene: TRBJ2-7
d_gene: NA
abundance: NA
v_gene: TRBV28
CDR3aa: CASSSPRLSETF
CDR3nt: TGTGCCAGCAGTTCCCCCCGCCTATCGGAGACTTTC